The 20 T cell receptor beta chains reported below all come from one sample, sequenced in a study of T cells after yellow fever vaccination. One entry per CDR3 protein, called by TCRdb with MiXCR from the 5' RACE reads. The repertoire consists of 400,000 to 450,000 distinct CDR3 sequences, with around a sixth occurring once and the leading ten covering roughly a sixth. The material was PBMCs, obtained before the yellow fever booster vaccination. The receptors derive from a man aged 18 to 35 who received the YFV17D yellow fever vaccine.

This clonotype was seen at least ten times. The rearrangement uses TRBV20-1 and TRBJ2-3; tentative D call: TRBD2 (6 bases). The CDR3 covers 15 residues. Germline loops: CDR1 DFQATT, CDR2 SNEGSKA (reference sequence). Between the trimmed V and J ends, which lost 5 bases and 1 base, there was a span of 16 bases. The CDR3 loop reads CSAGPSGVRTDTQYF. In DNA form, the CDR3 reads TGCAGTGCTGGCCCGTCGGGGGTTCGCACAGATACGCAGTATTTT.

This clonotype was observed a handful of times. The genes are TRBV6-1 and TRBJ2-7; D is perhaps TRBD1 or TRBD2 (6 bases each). The germline CDR1 and CDR2 sequences are MNHNS and SASEGT. The CDR3 runs to 15 residues. V was cut by 0 bases and J by 3 bases, with 12 bases left in between. In DNA, the CDR3 is TGTGCCAGCAGTGAAGCCTTGGGGGGCGGCTACGAGCAGTACTTC. It translates to CASSEALGGGYEQYF.

In this sample, this clonotype turned up a few times. This rearrangement joins TRBV6-5 to TRBJ2-5; 8 positions match TRBD2. The V gene end was trimmed by 5 bases and the J gene end by 5 bases; junction bases not matched to a gene: 10. There are 15 residues in the CDR3. Germline-derived CDR1 and CDR2 are MNHEY and SVGAGI. DNA of the CDR3: TGTGCCAGCAGTCCTCGGGGGGGCGGAGGGGAGACCCAGTACTTC. Its translation is CASSPRGGGGETQYF.

This clonotype was detected many times. The chain is built from TRBV7-2 and TRBJ2-3; 8 nucleotides match TRBD2. Germline assignment: CDR1 SGHTA and CDR2 FQGNSA. V shed 5 bases, J shed 7 bases, and the junction held 20 bases outside the gene matches. The CDR3 runs 18 residues. The CDR3 sequence is CASSRPAGGSSLGHTQYF. In DNA form, the CDR3 reads TGTGCCAGCAGCCGACCCGCGGGGGGCTCCAGCCTCGGACATACGCAGTATTTT.

This clonotype was observed many times. The chain couples TRBV18 to TRBJ1-1, with D perhaps matching TRBD1 (5 bases). V was cut by 5 bases and J by 0 bases, with 16 bases left in between. CDR1 and CDR2 (germline): KGHSH, LQKENI. The CDR3 is 16 amino acids. This CDR3 is CASSLNGGTMNTEAFF. CDR3 DNA: TGTGCCAGCTCATTAAACGGAGGGACCATGAACACTGAAGCTTTCTTT.

This clonotype came up many times. The rearrangement uses TRBV10-3 and TRBJ2-3; 10 bases are a match to TRBD2. The CDR3 has 15 residues. V shed 8 bases, J shed 5 bases, and the junction held 10 bases outside the gene matches. Germline V CDR1 and CDR2: ENHRY, SYGVKD. The CDR3 spells CAISYGTSAGDTQYF. CDR3 nucleotide sequence: TGTGCCATCTCATACGGGACTAGCGCGGGAGATACGCAGTATTTT.

The V call is TRBV5-1, the J call TRBJ1-1, with unresolved D. The CDR3 consists of 20 residues. Germline CDR1 and CDR2: SGHRS and YFSETQ. The ends were cut back, 3 bases at V and 4 bases at J, with 31 bases in the middle. CDR3 coding DNA: TGCGCCAGCAGCTCCTATACATACACCGGGTCTAGGGCAAGCAGCACTGAAGCTTTCTTT. As protein: CASSSYTYTGSRASSTEAFF.

The chain couples TRBV12-3 or TRBV12-4 to TRBJ2-1; 10 nucleotides line up with TRBD2. The CDR3 loop spans 15 amino acids. V trimming: 3 bases; J trimming: 4 bases; junction bases outside the gene matches: 3. DNA of the CDR3: TGTGCCAGCAGTTTCCCACTAGCGGGGTACAATGAGCAGTTCTTC. Its translation is CASSFPLAGYNEQFF.

The rearrangement links TRBV19 to TRBJ1-5; no clear D gene. Deletions cut 1 base from V and 7 bases from J, with 8 bases between. The CDR3 has 13 residues. Germline CDR1 is LNHDA and CDR2 is SQIVND (reference sequence). CDR3 protein: CASSIVPQQPQHF. The CDR3 nucleotides read TGTGCCAGTAGTATAGTCCCTCAACAGCCCCAGCATTTT.

This clonotype was observed a handful of times. The chain has TRBV29-1 and TRBJ1-1, with D unresolved. Per germline, CDR1 SQVTM and CDR2 ANQGSEA. The ends were cut back, 4 bases at V and 2 bases at J, with 5 bases in the middle. This CDR3 has 11 amino acids. CDR3: CSVGINTEAFF. CDR3 DNA sequence: TGCAGCGTTGGCATTAACACTGAAGCTTTCTTT.

This sequence joins TRBV30 and TRBJ1-3; D might be TRBD1 (6 bases). The germline V gene encodes CDR1 GTSNPN and CDR2 SVGIG (reference sequence). V lost 3 bases to trimming and J lost 4 bases, with 13 bases between them. The CDR3 runs to 14 residues. Written as DNA, the CDR3 is TGTGCCTGGAGGGGCAGGGGCGACGGAAACACCATATATTTT. It is translated as CAWRGRGDGNTIYF.

This clonotype was seen a few times. The chain recombines TRBV20-1 with TRBJ2-5; tentative D call: TRBD2 (6 bases). CDR1 and CDR2 from the germline V gene are DFQATT and SNEGSKA (reference sequence). The V gene lost 1 base and the J gene lost 7 bases, with 13 bases spanning the gap. The length of the CDR3 is 13 residues. The CDR3 loop reads CSARVGFGRTQYF. CDR3 nucleotide sequence: TGCAGTGCTAGAGTCGGGTTCGGGAGGACCCAGTACTTC.

This clonotype was found a few times. V is TRBV5-1 and J is TRBJ2-7; D not resolved. V lost 1 base to trimming and J lost 4 bases, with 6 bases between them. Germline V gene sequence: CDR1 SGHRS, CDR2 YFSETQ. The CDR3 contains 12 residues. The CDR3: CASSLSRYEQYV. The CDR3 nucleotides are TGCGCCAGCAGCTTGAGTCGGTACGAGCAGTACGTC.

This clonotype was seen a few times. J is TRBJ1-1 and V is TRBV6-6; tentatively, D is TRBD1 (6 bases). Trimming removed 0 bases at V and 2 bases at J, with 13 bases between. Germline CDR1 and CDR2: MNHNY and SVGAGI (reference sequence). The CDR3 runs 16 residues. CDR3 in DNA: TGTGCCAGCAGTTACTCCAGGGGCGCCGGTAACACTGAAGCTTTCTTT. This gives the protein CASSYSRGAGNTEAFF.

This clonotype occurred a few times. V is TRBV7-2 and J is TRBJ1-1, with D possibly TRBD1 on 6 matching bases. V was shortened by 7 bases and J by 3 bases, with 12 bases between the two germline ends. In germline, CDR1 is SGHTA, CDR2 FQGNSA. The CDR3 has 13 amino acids. The CDR3 sequence: CASNIQGDTEAFF. CDR3 DNA sequence: TGTGCCAGCAACATACAGGGCGACACTGAAGCTTTCTTT.

V usage is TRBV20-1 and J usage is TRBJ2-5; 9 bases align to TRBD1. The CDR3 is 17 residues long. Per the germline V gene, CDR1 is DFQATT and CDR2 is SNEGSKA (reference sequence). Trimming cost V 5 bases and J 1 base; bases outside gene matches: 14. This CDR3 reads CSAQLNDRGGFQETQYF. As DNA, the CDR3 is TGCAGTGCTCAGCTCAACGACAGGGGGGGATTCCAAGAGACCCAGTACTTC.

This clonotype was observed a handful of times. The chain carries TRBV20-1 and TRBJ2-1; 9 bases agree with TRBD2. The germline gives CDR1 DFQATT, CDR2 SNEGSKA (reference sequence). This CDR3 has 12 amino acids. The J segment lost 15 bases and the V segment lost 2 bases, leaving 8 bases of the junction unmatched. The CDR3, as DNA: TGCAGTGCTAGACTAGCGGGGCGGCATCCGTTCTTC. Encoded protein: CSARLAGRHPFF.

This clonotype was seen only a few times. J is TRBJ2-7 and V is TRBV7-9; D gene ambiguous. The germline CDR1 and CDR2 sequences are SEHNR and FQNEAQ (reference sequence). The CDR3 is 14 residues long. Deletions cut 1 base from V and 3 bases from J, with 10 bases between. The CDR3 DNA follows: TGTGCCAGCAGCTTAGGAGCACAAGTCTACGAGCAGTACTTC. Amino acids: CASSLGAQVYEQYF. Based on the CDR3 plus reference TRBV7-9 and TRBJ2-7, the full variable domain is DTGVSQNPRHKITKRGQNVTFRCDPISEHNRLYWYRQTLGQGPEFLTYFQNEAQLEKSRLLSDRFSAERPKGSFSTLEIQRTEQGDSAMYLCASSLGAQVYEQYFGPGTRLTVT.

The chain employs TRBV7-8 and TRBJ1-1, with D unresolved. With 1 base removed from V and 4 bases from J, the gap between germline ends came to 7 bases. CDR3 length equals 13 residues. Germline V lookup: CDR1 SGHVS, CDR2 FQNEAQ. The CDR3 coding sequence is TGTGCCAGCAGCTTAGGTGCGTTCACTGAAGCTTTCTTT. Protein product: CASSLGAFTEAFF.

In its sample, this clonotype was seen a few times. The V gene is TRBV14, the J gene TRBJ1-6, with D unclear. V was clipped by 5 bases and J by 8 bases, with 10 bases between them. Germline V CDR1 and CDR2: SGHDN, FVKESK. The CDR3 length is 13 residues. The CDR3 coding sequence is TGTGCCAGCAGCTCTCGGGCAGATTCACCCCTCCACTTT. This codes for CASSSRADSPLHF. Using reference TRBV14 and TRBJ1-6 for the parts outside the CDR3, the full variable domain is EAGVTQFPSHSVIEKGQTVTLRCDPISGHDNLYWYRRVMGKEIKFLLHFVKESKQDESGMPNNRFLAERTGGTYSTLKVQPAELEDSGVYFCASSSRADSPLHFGNGTRLTVT.